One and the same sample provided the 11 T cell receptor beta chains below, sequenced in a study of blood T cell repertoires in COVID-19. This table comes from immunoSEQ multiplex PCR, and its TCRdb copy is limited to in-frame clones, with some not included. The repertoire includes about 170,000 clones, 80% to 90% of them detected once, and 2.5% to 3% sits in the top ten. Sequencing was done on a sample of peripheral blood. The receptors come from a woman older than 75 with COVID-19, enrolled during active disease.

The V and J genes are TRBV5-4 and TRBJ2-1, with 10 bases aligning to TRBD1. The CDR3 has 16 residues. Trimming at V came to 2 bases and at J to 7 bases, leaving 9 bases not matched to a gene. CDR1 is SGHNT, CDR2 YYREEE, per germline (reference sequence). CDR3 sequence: CASSFGGTGEWNEQFF. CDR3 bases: TGTGCCAGCAGCTTCGGTGGGACAGGGGAATGGAATGAGCAGTTCTTC.

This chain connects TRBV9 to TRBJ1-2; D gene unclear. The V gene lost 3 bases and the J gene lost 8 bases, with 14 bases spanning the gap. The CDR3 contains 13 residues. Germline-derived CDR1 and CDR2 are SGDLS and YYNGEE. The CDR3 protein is CASSADVGVGYTF. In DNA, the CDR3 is TGTGCCAGCAGCGCGGACGTCGGGGTAGGCTACACCTTC. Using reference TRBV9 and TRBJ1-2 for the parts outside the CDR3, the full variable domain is DSGVTQTPKHLITATGQRVTLRCSPRSGDLSVYWYQQSLDQGLQFLIQYYNGEERAKGNILERFSAQQFPDLHSELNLSSLELGDSALYFCASSADVGVGYTFGSGTRLTVV.

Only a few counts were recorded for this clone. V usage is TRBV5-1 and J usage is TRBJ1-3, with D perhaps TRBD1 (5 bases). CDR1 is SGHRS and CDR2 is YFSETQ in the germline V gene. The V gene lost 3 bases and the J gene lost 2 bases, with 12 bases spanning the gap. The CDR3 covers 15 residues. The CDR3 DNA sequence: TGCGCCAGCAGCTGGGGAGGGACCGCTGGAAACACCATATATTTT. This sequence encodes CASSWGGTAGNTIYF.

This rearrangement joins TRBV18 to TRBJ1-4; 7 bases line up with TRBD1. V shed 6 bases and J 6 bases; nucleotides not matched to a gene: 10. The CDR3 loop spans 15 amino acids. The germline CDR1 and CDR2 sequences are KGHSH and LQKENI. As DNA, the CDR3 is TGTGCCAGCTCCCAGGGGGGCTGGGACGATGAAAAACTGTTTTTT. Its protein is CASSQGGWDDEKLFF.

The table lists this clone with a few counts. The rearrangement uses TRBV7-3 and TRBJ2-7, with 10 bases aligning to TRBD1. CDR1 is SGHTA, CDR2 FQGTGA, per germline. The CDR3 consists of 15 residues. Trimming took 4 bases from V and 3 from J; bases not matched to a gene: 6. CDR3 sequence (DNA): TGTGCCAGCAGCTGGACAGGGGGACTAAACTACGAGCAGTACTTC. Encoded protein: CASSWTGGLNYEQYF.

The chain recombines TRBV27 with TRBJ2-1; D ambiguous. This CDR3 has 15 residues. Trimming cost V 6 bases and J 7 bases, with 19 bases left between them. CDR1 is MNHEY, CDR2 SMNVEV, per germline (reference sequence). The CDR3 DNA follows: TGTGCCAGCAGCACCCCGGCCGGGTCCTTGAATGAGCAGTTCTTC. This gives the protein CASSTPAGSLNEQFF.

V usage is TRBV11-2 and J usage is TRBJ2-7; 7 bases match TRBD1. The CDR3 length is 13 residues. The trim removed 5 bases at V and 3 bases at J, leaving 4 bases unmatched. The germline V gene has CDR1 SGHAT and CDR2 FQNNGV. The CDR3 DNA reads TGTGCCAGCAGCAAGAGGGACAGCTACGAGCAGTACTTC. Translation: CASSKRDSYEQYF.

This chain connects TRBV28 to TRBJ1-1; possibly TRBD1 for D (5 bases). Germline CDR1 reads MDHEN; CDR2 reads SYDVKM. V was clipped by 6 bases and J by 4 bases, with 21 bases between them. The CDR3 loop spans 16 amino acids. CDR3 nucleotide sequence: TGTGCCAGCAGCCCCCCCGGGACTCCCGGAGTCACTGAAGCTTTCTTT. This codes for CASSPPGTPGVTEAFF.

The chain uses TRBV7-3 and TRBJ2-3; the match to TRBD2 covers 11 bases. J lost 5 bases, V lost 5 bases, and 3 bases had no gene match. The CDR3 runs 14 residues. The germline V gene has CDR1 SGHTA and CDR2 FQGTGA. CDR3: CASSLGLAGDTQYF. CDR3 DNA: TGTGCCAGCAGCCTCGGACTAGCGGGAGATACGCAGTATTTT.

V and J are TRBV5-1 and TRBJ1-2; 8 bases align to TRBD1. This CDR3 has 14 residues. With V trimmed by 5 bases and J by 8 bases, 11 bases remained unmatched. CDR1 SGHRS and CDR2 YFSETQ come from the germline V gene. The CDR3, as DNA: TGCGCCAGCAGGTCTGGACAGGGACCGGGGGGCTACACCTTC. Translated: CASRSGQGPGGYTF.

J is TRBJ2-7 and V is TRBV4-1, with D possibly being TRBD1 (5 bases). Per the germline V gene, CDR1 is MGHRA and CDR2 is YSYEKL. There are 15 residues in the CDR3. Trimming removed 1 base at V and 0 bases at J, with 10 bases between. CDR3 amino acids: CASSQGPTDSYEQYF. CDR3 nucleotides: TGCGCCAGCAGCCAAGGCCCGACAGACTCCTACGAGCAGTACTTC.